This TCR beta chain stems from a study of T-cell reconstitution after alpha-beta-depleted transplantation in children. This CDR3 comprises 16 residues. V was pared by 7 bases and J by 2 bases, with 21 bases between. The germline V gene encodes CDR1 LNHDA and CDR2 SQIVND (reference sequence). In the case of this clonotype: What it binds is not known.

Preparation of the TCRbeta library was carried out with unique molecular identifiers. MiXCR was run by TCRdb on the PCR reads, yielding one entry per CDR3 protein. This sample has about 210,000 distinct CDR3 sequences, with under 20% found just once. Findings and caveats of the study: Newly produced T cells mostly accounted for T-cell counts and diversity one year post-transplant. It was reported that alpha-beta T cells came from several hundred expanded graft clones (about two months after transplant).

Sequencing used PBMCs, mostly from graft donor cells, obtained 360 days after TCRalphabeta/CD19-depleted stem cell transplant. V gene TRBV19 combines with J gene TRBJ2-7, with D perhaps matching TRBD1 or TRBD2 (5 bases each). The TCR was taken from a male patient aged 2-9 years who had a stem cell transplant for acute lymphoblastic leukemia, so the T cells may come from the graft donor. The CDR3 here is CASKPTRSGTPYEQYF. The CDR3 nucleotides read TGTGCCAGTAAACCCACCCGCTCAGGGACCCCCTACGAGCAGTACTTC.